The 8 T cell receptor beta chains presented below share a single source sample, sequenced in a study of T-cell reconstitution after alpha-beta-depleted transplantation in children. Unique molecular identifiers were used to barcode this TCRbeta library. Using its own MiXCR run on the PCR reads, TCRdb lists one record per CDR3 protein. The table includes 300,000 to 350,000 distinct CDR3 sequences, about 17% detected once. The specimen comprised PBMCs, mostly from graft donor cells, sampled 360 days after TCRalphabeta/CD19-depleted stem cell transplant. These receptors all come from a male patient between 2 and 10 years old who had a stem cell transplant for acute lymphoblastic leukemia, so the T cells may come from the graft donor.

The rearrangement joins TRBV29-1 to TRBJ1-4, with 10 bases fitting TRBD1. The germline CDR1 and CDR2 sequences are SQVTM and ANQGSEA. The CDR3 loop spans 15 amino acids. V shed 6 bases and J 10 bases; nucleotides not matched to a gene: 14. The CDR3, as DNA: TGCAGCGTCGAGGAGACAGGGGGCGCAAGGGGAAAACTGTTTTTT. The encoded protein is CSVEETGGARGKLFF.

This clonotype was seen many times. The chain employs TRBV6-5 and TRBJ2-6; TRBD2 might be the D (6 bases). V lost 2 bases and J lost 0, with 11 bases in between. Germline V gene lookup returns CDR1 MNHEY and CDR2 SVGAGI. CDR3 size: 17 residues. CDR3 DNA: TGTGCCAGCAGTTACCCGGGAGCCACCTCTGGGGCCAACGTCCTGACTTTC. Encoded protein: CASSYPGATSGANVLTF.

In its sample, this clonotype was seen a few times. The chain uses TRBV7-8 and TRBJ2-1, with 12 bases lining up with TRBD2. The CDR3 has 15 residues. Per germline, CDR1 SGHVS and CDR2 FQNEAQ. J was trimmed by 8 bases and V by 5 bases; bases with no gene match: 7. CDR3 in DNA: TGTGCCAGCAGCCCTTGGACTAGCGGGGTCTATGAGCAGTTCTTC. Protein: CASSPWTSGVYEQFF.

This clonotype occurred many times. The V call is TRBV12-3 or TRBV12-4, the J call TRBJ1-2, with a weak D call TRBD1 (5 bases). The V and J ends lost 3 bases and 4 bases respectively, with 6 bases between them. The CDR3 consists of 12 residues. CDR3 sequence reads: CASSLTVYGYTF. CDR3 nucleotide sequence: TGTGCCAGCAGTTTGACAGTCTATGGCTACACCTTC.

The chain employs TRBV7-2 and TRBJ2-7; 7 positions agree with TRBD2. Germline V gene sequence: CDR1 SGHTA, CDR2 FQGNSA. The CDR3 is made up of 15 amino acids. V gave up 5 bases and J gave up 4 bases; unmatched junction bases: 11. In nucleotides, the CDR3 is TGTGCCAGCAGCCCTCGGGGCGGGAGTAGGTACGAGCAGTACTTC. Translated: CASSPRGGSRYEQYF. Full variable domain (outside the CDR3, taken from reference TRBV7-2 and TRBJ2-7): GAGVSQSPSNKVTEKGKDVELRCDPISGHTALYWYRQSLGQGLEFLIYFQGNSAPDKSGLPSDRFSAERTGGSVSTLTIQRTQQEDSAVYLCASSPRGGSRYEQYFGPGTRLTVT.

The V and J genes are TRBV20-1 and TRBJ2-4, with D perhaps being TRBD1 or TRBD2 (5 bases each). Trimming shortened V by 3 bases and J by 0 bases, and 9 bases separated the two germline ends. Germline assignment: CDR1 DFQATT and CDR2 SNEGSKA (reference sequence). There are 14 residues in the CDR3. CDR3 residues: CSASPGTAKNIQYF. In DNA, the CDR3 is TGCAGTGCTAGCCCCGGGACAGCCAAAAACATTCAGTACTTC.

V and J are TRBV28 and TRBJ1-5, with D tentatively TRBD1 (6 bases). V lost 8 bases to trimming and J lost 3 bases, with 14 bases between them. This CDR3 contains 14 residues. Germline V gene lookup returns CDR1 MDHEN and CDR2 SYDVKM. The CDR3 sequence: CASDGTTYNQPQHF. For the CDR3, the DNA is TGTGCCAGCGATGGGACAACCTACAATCAGCCCCAGCATTTT.

In this sample, this clonotype turned up a few times. This sequence joins TRBV15 and TRBJ1-1; no reliable D call. CDR1 and CDR2 (germline): LNHNV, YYDKDF (reference sequence). CDR3 length: 16 amino acids. V gave up 0 bases and J gave up 0 bases, with 11 bases separating them. CDR3 loop: CATSRDQVQLNTEAFF. CDR3 DNA: TGTGCCACCAGCAGAGATCAGGTACAGTTGAACACTGAAGCTTTCTTT.